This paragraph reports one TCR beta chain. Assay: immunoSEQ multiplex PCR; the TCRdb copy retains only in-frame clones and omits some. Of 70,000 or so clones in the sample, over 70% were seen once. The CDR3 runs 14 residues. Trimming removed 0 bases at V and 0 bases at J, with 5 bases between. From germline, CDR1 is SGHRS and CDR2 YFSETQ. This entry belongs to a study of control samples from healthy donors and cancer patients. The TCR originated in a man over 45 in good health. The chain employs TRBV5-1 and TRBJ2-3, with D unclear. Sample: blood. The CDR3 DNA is TGCGCCAGCAGCTTGGGGCTAAGCACAGATACGCAGTATTTT. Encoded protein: CASSLGLSTDTQYF. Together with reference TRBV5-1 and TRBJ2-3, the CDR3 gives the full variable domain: KAGVTQTPRYLIKTRGQQVTLSCSPISGHRSVSWYQQTPGQGLQFLFEYFSETQRNKGNFPGRFSGRQFSNSRSEMNVSTLELGDSALYLCASSLGLSTDTQYFGPGTRLTVL.